A selection of T cell receptor beta chains follows, all from one sample in a study of cytomegalovirus exposure and HLA in healthy donors. Libraries were prepared by immunoSEQ multiplex PCR; TCRdb keeps only in-frame clonotypes and omits some of them. The data contain 90,000 to 150,000 clones, 88% of them singletons. Sequencing was done on a sample of PBMCs. The source is a woman aged 18 to 35 in good health and CMV-seropositive. Each CDR3 is given with its conserved first and last residue. A D gene is named only where the DNA matches it firmly. Part of the rows lack a size; the others show once, few, many or a class for expanded clones.

CDR3 DNA: TGTGCCACCAGCAGAATGCAGGGAACAGATACGCAGTATTTT
CDR3 protein: CATSRMQGTDTQYF
CDR3 length: 14
J gene: TRBJ2-3
D gene: NA
clone size: NA
V gene: TRBV15

CDR3 DNA: TGTGCCAGCAGCGTAGTTTCAGGGAAGTCCAATGAGCAGTTCTTC
CDR3 protein: CASSVVSGKSNEQFF
CDR3 length: 15
J gene: TRBJ2-1
D gene: NA
clone size: NA
V gene: TRBV9

CDR3 DNA: TGTGCCAGCCTAATACCGGGACTCCAATCCCCCCATGAGCAGTTCTTC
CDR3 protein: CASLIPGLQSPHEQFF
CDR3 length: 16
J gene: TRBJ2-1
D gene: NA
clone size: NA
V gene: TRBV7-9

CDR3 DNA: TGTGCCAGCAGCCCCAGACTAGTCTCAGATACGCAGTATTTT
CDR3 protein: CASSPRLVSDTQYF
CDR3 length: 14
J gene: TRBJ2-3
D gene: NA
clone size: NA
V gene: TRBV7-8

CDR3 DNA: TGTGCCAGCAGCTTGGAGGGACAGACGCAGTATTTT
CDR3 protein: CASSLEGQTQYF
CDR3 length: 12
J gene: TRBJ2-3
D gene: TRBD1
clone size: NA
V gene: TRBV5-6

CDR3 DNA: TGTGCCAGCAGCACAGGAAGTTTCAATGAGCAGTTCTTC
CDR3 protein: CASSTGSFNEQFF
CDR3 length: 13
J gene: TRBJ2-1
D gene: NA
clone size: NA
V gene: TRBV2

CDR3 DNA: TGCGCCAGCAGCCAAGATCGAGCGGGAGGCAGGGGGAGGCAGTTCTTC
CDR3 protein: CASSQDRAGGRGRQFF
CDR3 length: 16
J gene: TRBJ2-1
D gene: TRBD2
clone size: NA
V gene: TRBV4-1

CDR3 DNA: TGTGCCAGCAGCGTAGCGGGTTCTGGGCAGCCCCAGCATTTT
CDR3 protein: CASSVAGSGQPQHF
CDR3 length: 14
J gene: TRBJ1-5
D gene: NA
clone size: NA
V gene: TRBV9

CDR3 DNA: TGTGCCAGCTCCCCTGAGCCCACAGATACGCAGTATTTT
CDR3 protein: CASSPEPTDTQYF
CDR3 length: 13
J gene: TRBJ2-3
D gene: NA
clone size: NA
V gene: TRBV7-2

CDR3 DNA: TGTGCCAGCAGCCGGACAGGGGGCACAGATACGCAGTATTTT
CDR3 protein: CASSRTGGTDTQYF
CDR3 length: 14
J gene: TRBJ2-3
D gene: TRBD1
clone size: NA
V gene: TRBV2

CDR3 DNA: TGTGCCAGTAGTATAGGCCCAGGCGGGGGAGGCACTGAAGCTTTCTTT
CDR3 protein: CASSIGPGGGGTEAFF
CDR3 length: 16
J gene: TRBJ1-1
D gene: NA
clone size: once
V gene: TRBV19

CDR3 DNA: TGTGCCAGCGCCGGGCAGGGGGCGAAAGGCTTC
CDR3 protein: CASAGQGAKGF
CDR3 length: 11
J gene: TRBJ1-2
D gene: TRBD1
clone size: NA
V gene: TRBV19

CDR3 DNA: TGTGCCAGTAGTATCGGACTAGTGGAGACCCAGTACTTC
CDR3 protein: CASSIGLVETQYF
CDR3 length: 13
J gene: TRBJ2-5
D gene: TRBD2
clone size: NA
V gene: TRBV19

CDR3 DNA: TGTGCCAGCAGATCCACAGGGATCGTCGGGGACATTCAGTACTTC
CDR3 protein: CASRSTGIVGDIQYF
CDR3 length: 15
J gene: TRBJ2-4
D gene: NA
clone size: NA
V gene: TRBV21-1

CDR3 DNA: TGTGCCAGCAGCCAACTGAGCACAGATACGCAGTATTTT
CDR3 protein: CASSQLSTDTQYF
CDR3 length: 13
J gene: TRBJ2-3
D gene: NA
clone size: NA
V gene: TRBV14

CDR3 DNA: TGTGCCAGTAGTGGAGACAGGAGCTCCTACGAGCAGTACTTC
CDR3 protein: CASSGDRSSYEQYF
CDR3 length: 14
J gene: TRBJ2-7
D gene: NA
clone size: NA
V gene: TRBV19

CDR3 DNA: TGTGCCAGCAGCTCAAGGACAGGGCCACAGGAGACCCAGTACTTC
CDR3 protein: CASSSRTGPQETQYF
CDR3 length: 15
J gene: TRBJ2-5
D gene: TRBD1
clone size: NA
V gene: TRBV7-8

CDR3 DNA: TGTGCCAGCAGCTCCGGGACAGGGGAAACTGAAGCTTTCTTT
CDR3 protein: CASSSGTGETEAFF
CDR3 length: 14
J gene: TRBJ1-1
D gene: TRBD1
clone size: NA
V gene: TRBV9